This note documents a single T cell receptor (beta chain) sequence. The table came from immunoSEQ multiplex PCR; TCRdb's copy has only in-frame clones and leaves some out. The repertoire includes 400,000 to 450,000 clones, 88% of them detected once, and 10% to 15% sits in the top ten. This specimen belongs to a study of blood T cell repertoires in COVID-19. Germline loops: CDR1 SGDLS, CDR2 YYNGEE. CDR3 length: 15 amino acids. Trimming at V came to 6 bases and at J to 0 bases, leaving 6 bases not matched to a gene. The material sequenced was peripheral blood. The receptor was isolated from a woman aged 45 to 65 with COVID-19, enrolled during active disease. The genes are TRBV9 and TRBJ2-1, with TRBD1 matching 7 bases. This chain's CDR3 is CASNQGTASYNEQFF. In DNA, the CDR3 is TGTGCCAGCAACCAGGGGACAGCCTCCTACAATGAGCAGTTCTTC.